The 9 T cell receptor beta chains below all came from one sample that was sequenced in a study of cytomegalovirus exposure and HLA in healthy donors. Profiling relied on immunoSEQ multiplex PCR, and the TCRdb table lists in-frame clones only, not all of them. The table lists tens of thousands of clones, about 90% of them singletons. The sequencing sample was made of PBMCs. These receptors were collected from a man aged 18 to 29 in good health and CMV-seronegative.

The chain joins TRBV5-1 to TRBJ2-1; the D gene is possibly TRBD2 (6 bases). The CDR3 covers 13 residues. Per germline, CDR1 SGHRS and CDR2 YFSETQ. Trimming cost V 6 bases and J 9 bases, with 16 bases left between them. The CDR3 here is CASTGTSKGEQFF. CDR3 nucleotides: TGCGCCAGCACCGGGACTTCCAAGGGTGAGCAGTTCTTC.

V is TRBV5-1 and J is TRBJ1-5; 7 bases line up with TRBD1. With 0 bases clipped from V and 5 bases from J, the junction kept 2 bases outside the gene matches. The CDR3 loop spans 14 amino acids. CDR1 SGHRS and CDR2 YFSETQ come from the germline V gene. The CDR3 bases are TGCGCCAGCAGCTTGGGGACAGGCTATCAGCCCCAGCATTTT. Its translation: CASSLGTGYQPQHF. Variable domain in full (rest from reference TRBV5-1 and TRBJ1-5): KAGVTQTPRYLIKTRGQQVTLSCSPISGHRSVSWYQQTPGQGLQFLFEYFSETQRNKGNFPGRFSGRQFSNSRSEMNVSTLELGDSALYLCASSLGTGYQPQHFGDGTRLSIL.

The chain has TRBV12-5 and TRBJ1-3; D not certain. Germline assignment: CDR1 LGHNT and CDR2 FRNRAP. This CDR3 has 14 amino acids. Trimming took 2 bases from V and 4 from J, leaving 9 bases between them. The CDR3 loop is CASGLTPGGNTIYF. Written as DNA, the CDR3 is TGTGCTAGTGGTTTGACCCCGGGGGGAAACACCATATATTTT.

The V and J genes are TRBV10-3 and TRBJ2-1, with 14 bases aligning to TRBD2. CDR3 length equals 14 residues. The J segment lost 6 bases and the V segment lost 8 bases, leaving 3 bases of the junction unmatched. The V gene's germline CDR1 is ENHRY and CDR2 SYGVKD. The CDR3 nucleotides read TGTGCCATCGGGGGGACTAGCGGGAGCAATGAGCAGTTCTTC. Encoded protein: CAIGGTSGSNEQFF.

For the CDR3, the DNA is TGTGCCAGCAGCTTCCGGGACAATGAGCAGTTCTTC. Its protein product is CASSFRDNEQFF. V and J are TRBV7-9 and TRBJ2-1; no definite D call. CDR3 length equals 12 residues. Germline V CDR1 and CDR2: SEHNR, FQNEAQ (reference sequence). V shed 3 bases and J shed 5 bases, with 5 bases lying between them. Variable domain in full (rest from reference TRBV7-9 and TRBJ2-1): DTGVSQNPRHKITKRGQNVTFRCDPISEHNRLYWYRQTLGQGPEFLTYFQNEAQLEKSRLLSDRFSAERPKGSFSTLEIQRTEQGDSAMYLCASSFRDNEQFFGPGTRLTVL.

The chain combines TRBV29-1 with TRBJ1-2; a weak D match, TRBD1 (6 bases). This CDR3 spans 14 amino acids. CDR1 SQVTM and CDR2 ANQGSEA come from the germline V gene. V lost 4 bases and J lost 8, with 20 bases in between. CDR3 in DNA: TGCAGCGTTGGCCCTTTAACAGGGTCGGGAGGCTACACCTTC. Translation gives CSVGPLTGSGGYTF.

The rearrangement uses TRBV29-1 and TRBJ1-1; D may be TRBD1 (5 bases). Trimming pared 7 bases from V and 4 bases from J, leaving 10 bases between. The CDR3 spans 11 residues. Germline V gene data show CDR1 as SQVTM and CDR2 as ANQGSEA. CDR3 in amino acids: CSAQVGTEAFF. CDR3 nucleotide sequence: TGCAGCGCACAGGTAGGCACTGAAGCTTTCTTT.

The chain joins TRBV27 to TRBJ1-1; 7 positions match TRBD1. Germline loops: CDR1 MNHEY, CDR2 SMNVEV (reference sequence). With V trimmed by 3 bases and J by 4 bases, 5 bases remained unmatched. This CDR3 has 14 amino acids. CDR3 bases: TGTGCCAGCAGTTTCTACAGGGGCATCACTGAAGCTTTCTTT. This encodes CASSFYRGITEAFF.

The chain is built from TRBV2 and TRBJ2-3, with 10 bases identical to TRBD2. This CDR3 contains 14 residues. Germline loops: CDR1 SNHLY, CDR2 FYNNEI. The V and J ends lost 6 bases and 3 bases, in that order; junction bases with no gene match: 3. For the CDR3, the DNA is TGTGCCAGCAGCCTAGCGGGAGTTACAGATACGCAGTATTTT. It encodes CASSLAGVTDTQYF. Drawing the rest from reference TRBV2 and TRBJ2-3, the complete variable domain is EPEVTQTPSHQVTQMGQEVILRCVPISNHLYFYWYRQILGQKVEFLVSFYNNEISEKSEIFDDQFSVERPDGSNFTLKIRSTKLEDSAMYFCASSLAGVTDTQYFGPGTRLTVL.